This T cell receptor beta chain was identified during a study of shared clonotypes between healthy human individuals. Free of recent acute infections or vaccinations, the donors were healthy HIV-negative adults. Splitting the CD4+ cells yielded a CD45RA+ naive subset and a CD45RA-negative memory subset. Whole-study findings and limits: The study found roughly 5.3% of naive CD4 clonotypes shared across a handful of donors. When compared with the clonotypes that were shared by all four sorted-subset donors, the non-shared clonotypes turned out to have lower generation probabilities.

Comment on this clone: Its antigen is not identified.

Data came from immunoSEQ multiplex PCR; TCRdb stores just in-frame clones and leaves some out. The top ten hold around 0.35% of the sample, which has roughly 2.2 million clones, under 95% seen once. The clonotype was recovered from a man younger than 30 in good health. Some clones in this sample may be carry-over from other donors' samples. The sequenced sample consisted of naive CD4+ T cells from PBMCs. Regarding subset: CD45RA+ positively selected.

CDR3 residues: CASSLWGNSPLHF. In nucleotides, the CDR3 is TGTGCCAGCAGCTTATGGGGGAACTCACCCCTCCACTTT. The J gene is TRBJ1-6, the V gene TRBV7-8, with a weak D call TRBD1 (5 bases). The CDR3 is made up of 13 amino acids. CDR1 and CDR2 (germline): SGHVS, FQNEAQ. The ends were cut back, 2 bases at V and 10 bases at J, with 9 bases in the middle.